This entry lists 14 T cell receptor beta chains sequenced from one sample in a study of cytomegalovirus exposure and HLA in healthy donors. Repertoires were generated with immunoSEQ multiplex PCR, while TCRdb's copy carries only in-frame clones and drops some. The sample holds 200,000 to 250,000 clones, roughly 80% seen once. The source material was PBMCs. The receptors here all came from a woman aged 18-29 years in good health and CMV-seronegative.

This sequence joins TRBV11-3 and TRBJ2-3, with a weak D call TRBD2 (5 bases). The germline V and J ends were trimmed by 8 bases and 0 bases, with 6 bases remaining between them. Germline values: CDR1 SGHNT, CDR2 YENEEA. The CDR3 has 12 amino acids. CDR3: CASSGSTDTQYF. The CDR3 DNA reads TGTGCCAGCTCGGGGAGCACAGATACGCAGTATTTT.

The table lists this clone with a count of one. The V call is TRBV5-6, the J call TRBJ2-3, with 12 bases identical to TRBD2. Looked up from germline, CDR1 is SGHDT and CDR2 is YYEEEE. The CDR3 runs 12 residues. J lost 14 bases, V lost 0 bases, and 1 base had no gene match. The CDR3 here is CASSLGLAGVYF. The CDR3 DNA follows: TGTGCCAGCAGCTTGGGACTAGCGGGGGTGTATTTT. The complete variable domain, with remaining parts taken from reference TRBV5-6 and TRBJ2-3, reads DAGVTQSPTHLIKTRGQQVTLRCSPKSGHDTVSWYQQALGQGPQFIFQYYEEEERQRGNFPDRFSGHQFPNYSSELNVNALLLGDSALYLCASSLGLAGVYFGPGTRLTVL.

This clone was detected a few times. V is TRBV7-7 and J is TRBJ2-7; no clear D gene. Germline lookup yields CDR1 SSHAT and CDR2 FNYEAQ (reference sequence). The V and J ends lost 1 base and 6 bases respectively, with 10 bases between them. There are 13 residues in the CDR3. CDR3 sequence: CASSLDRSREQYF. As DNA, the CDR3 is TGTGCCAGCAGCTTAGATAGGAGTCGCGAGCAGTACTTC.

The rearrangement links TRBV12-5 to TRBJ2-1; the match to TRBD2 covers 7 bases. V lost 4 bases and J lost 12; bases outside the gene matches: 3. Germline loops: CDR1 LGHNT, CDR2 FRNRAP. The CDR3 is 11 residues long. The CDR3 bases are TGTGCTAGTGGTTCCGGGGGGTGGCAGTTCTTC. It encodes CASGSGGWQFF.

The J gene is TRBJ2-1, the V gene TRBV29-1; the match to TRBD2 covers 9 bases. Germline V gene lookup returns CDR1 SQVTM and CDR2 ANQGSEA. The junction had 5 bases not matched to a gene; V was cut back by 1 base and J by 7 bases. CDR3 length: 14 residues. In DNA, the CDR3 is TGCAGCGTTGAAGGTCTAGCGGGAAGGAATGAGCAGTTCTTC. Its protein product is CSVEGLAGRNEQFF.

The chain has TRBV2 and TRBJ1-1; the D gene is possibly TRBD1 (6 bases). The germline V and J ends were trimmed by 5 bases and 5 bases, with 9 bases remaining between them. The CDR3 is 12 amino acids. Germline V gives CDR1 SNHLY, CDR2 FYNNEI. CDR3 sequence reads: CASSRGRTEAFF. The CDR3, as DNA: TGTGCCAGCAGTCGGGGGCGGACTGAAGCTTTCTTT.

The DNA for the CDR3 is TGTGCCAGCAGCGTAGGGGGTAGCGGATACAATGAGCAGTTCTTC. Translation: CASSVGGSGYNEQFF. The chain links TRBV9 to TRBJ2-1; TRBD2 is a possible D gene (6 bases). Trimming took off 0 bases at V and 4 bases at J, with 11 bases between the two ends. This CDR3 spans 15 amino acids. CDR1 and CDR2 from the germline V gene are SGDLS and YYNGEE.

This rearrangement joins TRBV4-2 to TRBJ1-4; TRBD1 agrees at 9 bases. In germline, CDR1 is LGHNA, CDR2 YNFKEQ. With 0 bases clipped from V and 5 bases from J, the junction kept 10 bases outside the gene matches. CDR3 length: 18 residues. DNA for the CDR3: TGTGCCAGCAGCCAAGAGTCATACCGGACAGGGGTAAATGAAAAACTGTTTTTT. Its translation: CASSQESYRTGVNEKLFF.

This chain links TRBV2 with TRBJ2-1; D may be TRBD2 (6 bases). With 7 bases removed from V and 5 bases from J, the gap between germline ends came to 18 bases. CDR3 length: 15 amino acids. Germline V gene data show CDR1 as SNHLY and CDR2 as FYNNEI. The CDR3 here is CASKNRDSYDNEQFF. CDR3 in DNA: TGTGCCAGCAAAAACCGGGACTCGTATGACAATGAGCAGTTCTTC.

The CDR3 is CASSSSGTSGEEDTQYF. CDR3 nucleotide sequence: TGTGCCAGCAGTTCCTCCGGGACTAGCGGGGAGGAAGATACGCAGTATTTT. The chain is built from TRBV27 and TRBJ2-3; TRBD2 matches 13 bases. Per the germline V gene, CDR1 is MNHEY and CDR2 is SMNVEV (reference sequence). This CDR3 has 17 amino acids. V dropped 4 bases and J dropped 5; count of bases not matched to a gene: 9.

This clone was detected once. The rearrangement links TRBV30 to TRBJ1-2; D call uncertain. V was clipped by 0 bases and J by 2 bases, with 7 bases between them. Looked up from germline, CDR1 is GTSNPN and CDR2 is SVGIG (reference sequence). CDR3 length equals 13 residues. The CDR3 sequence: CAWSVPGNYGYTF. The CDR3, as DNA: TGTGCCTGGAGTGTCCCAGGCAACTATGGCTACACCTTC.

V gene TRBV5-1 combines with J gene TRBJ2-3; no clear D gene. The CDR3 sequence is 12 residues long. Trimming took off 5 bases at V and 3 bases at J, with 7 bases between the two ends. The V gene's germline CDR1 is SGHRS and CDR2 YFSETQ. DNA for the CDR3: TGCGCCAGCAGACCGAGTACAGATACGCAGTATTTT. Encoded protein: CASRPSTDTQYF.

V and J are TRBV6-5 and TRBJ1-2, with D possibly TRBD1 on 5 matching bases. Per the germline V gene, CDR1 is MNHEY and CDR2 is SVGAGI. The CDR3 extends over 14 amino acids. Between the trimmed V and J ends, which lost 5 bases and 8 bases, there was a span of 18 bases. The CDR3 protein is CASSVSGTASGYTF. The DNA of the CDR3 is TGTGCCAGCAGTGTTTCCGGGACCGCCTCGGGCTACACCTTC.

The table lists this clone with a count of one. The CDR3 DNA sequence: TGCGCCAGCAGATGGGGGACAGGGACTGAAGCTTTCTTT. Translated, it gives CASRWGTGTEAFF. The genes are TRBV5-1 and TRBJ1-1; 9 bases map to TRBD1. Trimming cost V 5 bases and J 5 bases; bases outside gene matches: 4. The CDR3 extends over 13 amino acids. The germline V gene encodes CDR1 SGHRS and CDR2 YFSETQ.